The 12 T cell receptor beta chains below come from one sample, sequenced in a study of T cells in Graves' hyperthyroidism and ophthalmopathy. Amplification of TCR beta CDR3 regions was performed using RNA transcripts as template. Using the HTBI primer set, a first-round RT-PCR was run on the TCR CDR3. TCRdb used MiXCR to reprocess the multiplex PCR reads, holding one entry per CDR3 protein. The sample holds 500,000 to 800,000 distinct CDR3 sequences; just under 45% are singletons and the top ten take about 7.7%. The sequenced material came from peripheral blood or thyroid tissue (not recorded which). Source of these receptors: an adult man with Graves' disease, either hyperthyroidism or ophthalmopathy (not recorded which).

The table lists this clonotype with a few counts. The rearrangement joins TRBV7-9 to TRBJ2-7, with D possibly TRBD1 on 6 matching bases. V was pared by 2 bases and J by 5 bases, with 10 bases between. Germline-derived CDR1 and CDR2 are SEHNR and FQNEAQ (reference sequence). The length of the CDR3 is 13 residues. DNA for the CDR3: TGTGCCAGCAGCTTAACAGGGTACCACGAGCAGTACTTC. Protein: CASSLTGYHEQYF. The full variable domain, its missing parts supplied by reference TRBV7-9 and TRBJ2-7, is DTGVSQNPRHKITKRGQNVTFRCDPISEHNRLYWYRQTLGQGPEFLTYFQNEAQLEKSRLLSDRFSAERPKGSFSTLEIQRTEQGDSAMYLCASSLTGYHEQYFGPGTRLTVT.

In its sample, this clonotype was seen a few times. DNA for the CDR3: TGTGCCAGCAGCTACGACAGCCTGAGCTCCTACGAGCAGTACTTC. It encodes CASSYDSLSSYEQYF. The chain joins TRBV9 to TRBJ2-7; possible D gene TRBD1, 5 bases. The V end was cut by 4 bases, the J end by 0 bases, with 14 bases between. Germline V gives CDR1 SGDLS, CDR2 YYNGEE. CDR3 length equals 15 residues.

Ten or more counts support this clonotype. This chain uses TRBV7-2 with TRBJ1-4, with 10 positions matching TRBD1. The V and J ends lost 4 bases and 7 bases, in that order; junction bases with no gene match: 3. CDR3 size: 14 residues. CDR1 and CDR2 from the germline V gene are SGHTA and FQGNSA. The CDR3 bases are TGTGCCAGCAGCTACGGGACAGGGGCTGAAAAACTGTTTTTT. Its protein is CASSYGTGAEKLFF.

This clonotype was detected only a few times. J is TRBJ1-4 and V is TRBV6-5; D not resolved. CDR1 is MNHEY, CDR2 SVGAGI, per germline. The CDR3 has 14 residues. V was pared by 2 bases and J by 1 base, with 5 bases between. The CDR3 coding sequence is TGTGCCAGCAGTTACCAGCTAACTAATGAAAAACTGTTTTTT. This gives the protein CASSYQLTNEKLFF.

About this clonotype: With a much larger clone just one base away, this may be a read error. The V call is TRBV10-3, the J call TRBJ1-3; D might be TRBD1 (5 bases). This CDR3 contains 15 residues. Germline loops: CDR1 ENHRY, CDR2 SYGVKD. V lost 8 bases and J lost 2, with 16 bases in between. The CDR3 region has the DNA TGTGCCATCTCATCCCCTGCGGGGCCTGGAAACACCATATATTTT. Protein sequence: CAISSPAGPGNTIYF.

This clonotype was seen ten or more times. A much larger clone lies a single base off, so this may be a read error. The CDR3 DNA sequence: TGTGCCAGCAGCTTAATTGGCGAGCAGTACTTC. As protein: CASSLIGEQYF. V is TRBV7-9 and J is TRBJ2-7; D is unclear. The germline gives CDR1 SEHNR, CDR2 FQNEAQ (reference sequence). There are 11 residues in the CDR3. V was cut by 2 bases and J by 6 bases, with 5 bases left in between.

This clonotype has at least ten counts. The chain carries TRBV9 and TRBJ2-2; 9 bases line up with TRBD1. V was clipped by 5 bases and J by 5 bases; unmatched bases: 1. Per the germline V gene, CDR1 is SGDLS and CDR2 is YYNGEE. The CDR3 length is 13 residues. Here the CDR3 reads CASRTGGTGELFF. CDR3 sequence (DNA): TGTGCCAGCAGGACAGGGGGAACCGGGGAGCTGTTTTTT.

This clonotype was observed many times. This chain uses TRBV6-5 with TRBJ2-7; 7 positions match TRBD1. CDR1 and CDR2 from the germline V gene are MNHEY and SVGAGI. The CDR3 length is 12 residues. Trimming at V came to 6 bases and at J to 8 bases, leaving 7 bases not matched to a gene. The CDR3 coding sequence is TGTGCCAGCAGCAAGGACAGGTCAAAGCAGTACTTC. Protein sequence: CASSKDRSKQYF.

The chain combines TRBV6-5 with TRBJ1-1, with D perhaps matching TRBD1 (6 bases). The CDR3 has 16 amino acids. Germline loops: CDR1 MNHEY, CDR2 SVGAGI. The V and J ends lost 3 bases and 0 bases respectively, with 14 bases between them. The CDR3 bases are TGTGCCAGCAGTTATTCATACAGGGCCCTGAACACTGAAGCTTTCTTT. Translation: CASSYSYRALNTEAFF.

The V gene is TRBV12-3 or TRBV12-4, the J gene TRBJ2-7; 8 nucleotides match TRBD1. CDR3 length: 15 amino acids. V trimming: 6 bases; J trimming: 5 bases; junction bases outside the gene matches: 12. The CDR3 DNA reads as TGTGCCAGCAGACTGCAGGGGGCGGGTAGCCACGAGCAGTACTTC. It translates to CASRLQGAGSHEQYF.

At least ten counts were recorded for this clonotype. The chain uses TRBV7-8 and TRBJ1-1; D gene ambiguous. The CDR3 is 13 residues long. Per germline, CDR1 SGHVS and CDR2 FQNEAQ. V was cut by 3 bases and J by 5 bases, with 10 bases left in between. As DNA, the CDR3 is TGTGCCAGCAGCTTGCTAGGTGGTACTGAAGCTTTCTTT. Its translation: CASSLLGGTEAFF.

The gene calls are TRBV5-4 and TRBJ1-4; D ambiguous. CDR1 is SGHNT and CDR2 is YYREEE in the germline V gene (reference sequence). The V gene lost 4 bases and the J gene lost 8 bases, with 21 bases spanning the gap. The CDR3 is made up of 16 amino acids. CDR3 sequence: CASSQEFQLGQEKLFF. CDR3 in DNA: TGTGCCAGCAGCCAAGAATTCCAGTTAGGGCAGGAAAAACTGTTTTTT.